Listed below are T cell receptor beta chains from one sample, sequenced in a study of OX40 agonist ivuxolimab in advanced cancers. Only in-frame clones appear in the TCRdb table, and some are missing; sequencing was by immunoSEQ multiplex PCR. The sample yields about 100,000 clones, approximately 94% seen once. The sample was CD4+ or CD8+ T cells sorted from blood, taken in a trial of the OX40 agonist ivuxolimab. The source of these receptors is an adult with an advanced solid tumor such as melanoma, head and neck, liver or kidney cancer. Each CDR3 is given without its conserved first and last residue. D genes are given only for firm matches.

d_call j_call v_call cdr3_aa
TRBD1 TRBJ2-5 TRBV6-6 ASSSDRAQETQY
TRBD2 TRBJ2-7 TRBV19 ASSILAGAYEQY
- TRBJ2-2 TRBV10-2 ASSGTGELF
TRBD1 TRBJ1-1 TRBV29-1 SVEGRGQGRAEAF
- TRBJ2-3 TRBV5-5 ASTPPTDTQY
- TRBJ2-4 TRBV21-1 ASSLPTSGGKNIQY
- TRBJ2-7 TRBV10-3 AISGEGGSFDEQY
- TRBJ1-3 TRBV11-2 ASSLTSSGNTIY
- TRBJ2-1 TRBV14 ASSFWRGEQF
TRBD2 TRBJ2-1 TRBV4-1 ASSQAQREDNEQF
- TRBJ1-4 TRBV9 ASSVSGGGLSEKLF
- TRBJ1-1 TRBV28 ASSLPPGLEGAF
TRBD1 TRBJ2-7 TRBV5-5 ASSLSWGQGPYEQY
- TRBJ2-7 TRBV7-2 ASSHHSGPYEQY
- TRBJ2-1 TRBV7-6 ASSLGGRNNEQF
TRBD1 TRBJ2-3 TRBV5-6 ASSLDGSGQLMSTDTQY
- TRBJ1-1 TRBV2 ASSEFGGNTEAF
TRBD1 TRBJ2-7 TRBV29-1 SALGGREPEQY
TRBD1 TRBJ2-1 TRBV9 ASSVYRQGNNEQF
- TRBJ2-5 TRBV14 ASSLGVRETQY
TRBD1 TRBJ2-3 TRBV10-1 ASSNRQGATADTQY
TRBD2 TRBJ2-3 TRBV5-5 ASSLRLAGLTDTQY
- TRBJ2-7 TRBV5-1 ASSYLSGADEQY
- TRBJ2-1 TRBV18 ASSPASSSYNEQF
TRBD1 TRBJ2-7 TRBV15 ATSRSPSGTGDEQY
- TRBJ2-7 TRBV6-1 ASSEQVPSYYEQY